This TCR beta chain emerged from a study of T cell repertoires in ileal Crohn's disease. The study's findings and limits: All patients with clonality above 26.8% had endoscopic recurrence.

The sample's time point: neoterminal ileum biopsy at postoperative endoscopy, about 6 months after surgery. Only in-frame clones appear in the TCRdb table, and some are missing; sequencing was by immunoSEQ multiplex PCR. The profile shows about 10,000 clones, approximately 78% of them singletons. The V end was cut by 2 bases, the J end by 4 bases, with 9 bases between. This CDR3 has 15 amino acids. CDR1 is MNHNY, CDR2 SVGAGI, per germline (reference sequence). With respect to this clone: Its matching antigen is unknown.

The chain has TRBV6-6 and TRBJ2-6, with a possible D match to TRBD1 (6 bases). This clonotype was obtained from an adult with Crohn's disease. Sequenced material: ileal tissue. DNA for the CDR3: TGTGCCAGCAGTTACGCAGGACAGGGGGCCAACGTCCTGACTTTC. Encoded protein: CASSYAGQGANVLTF.